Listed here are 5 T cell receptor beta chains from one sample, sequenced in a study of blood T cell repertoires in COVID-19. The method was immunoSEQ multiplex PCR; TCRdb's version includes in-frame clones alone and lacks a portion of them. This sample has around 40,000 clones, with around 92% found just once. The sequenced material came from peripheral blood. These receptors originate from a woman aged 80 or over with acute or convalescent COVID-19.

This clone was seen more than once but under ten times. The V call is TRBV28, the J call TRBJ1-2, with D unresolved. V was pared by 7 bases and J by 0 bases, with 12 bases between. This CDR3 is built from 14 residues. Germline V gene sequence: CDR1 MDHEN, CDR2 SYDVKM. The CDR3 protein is CASTFAGANYGYTF. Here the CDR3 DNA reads TGTGCCAGCACCTTTGCGGGAGCTAACTATGGCTACACCTTC.

The CDR3 sequence: CASRVRQGGSPLHF. CDR3 DNA: TGTGCCAGTAGGGTTCGCCAGGGAGGATCACCCCTCCACTTT. This chain joins TRBV19 and TRBJ1-6; D perhaps matches TRBD1 (5 bases). Trimming took 6 bases from V and 10 from J, leaving 16 bases between them. Per the germline V gene, CDR1 is LNHDA and CDR2 is SQIVND (reference sequence). The CDR3 covers 14 residues.

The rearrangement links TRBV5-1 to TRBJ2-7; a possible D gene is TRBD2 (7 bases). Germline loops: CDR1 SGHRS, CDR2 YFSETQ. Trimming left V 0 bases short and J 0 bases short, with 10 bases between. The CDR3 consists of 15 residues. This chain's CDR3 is CASSLAGGHSYEQYF. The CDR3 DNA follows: TGCGCCAGCAGCTTGGCCGGGGGGCACTCCTACGAGCAGTACTTC. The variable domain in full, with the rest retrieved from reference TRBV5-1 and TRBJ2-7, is KAGVTQTPRYLIKTRGQQVTLSCSPISGHRSVSWYQQTPGQGLQFLFEYFSETQRNKGNFPGRFSGRQFSNSRSEMNVSTLELGDSALYLCASSLAGGHSYEQYFGPGTRLTVT.

CDR3 sequence (DNA): TGTGCCTGGAGTGTCTCAGGGGTCTTCGCTGAAGCTTTCTTT. Protein product: CAWSVSGVFAEAFF. The chain couples TRBV30 to TRBJ1-1; a possible D gene is TRBD1 (6 bases). From germline, CDR1 is GTSNPN and CDR2 SVGIG (reference sequence). There are 14 residues in the CDR3. V was pared by 0 bases and J by 6 bases, with 14 bases between.

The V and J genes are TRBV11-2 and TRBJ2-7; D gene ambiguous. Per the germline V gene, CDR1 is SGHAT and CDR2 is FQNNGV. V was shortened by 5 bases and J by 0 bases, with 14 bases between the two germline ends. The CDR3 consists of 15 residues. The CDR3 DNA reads TGTGCCAGCAGCACCCAGGTCCAGAGCTCCTACGAGCAGTACTTC. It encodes CASSTQVQSSYEQYF.